This T cell receptor (beta chain) was observed in a study of T cell clonotyping in hematopoietic cell transplantation. Overall study findings and caveats: Recipient TCR diversity dropped after transplant; expanded clonotypes rose from day 30 to 180.

CDR3 size: 13 residues. CDR1 and CDR2 from the germline V gene are MNHEY and SVGAGI. Trimming cost V 6 bases and J 3 bases, with 11 bases left between them. Remarks on this clone: Its target is unknown.

Using immunoSEQ multiplex PCR, the repertoire was profiled, and TCRdb retains in-frame clones only, with some absent. This sample has roughly 13,000 clones, with around three quarters found just once. The specimen comprised peripheral blood mononuclear cells, sampled 180 days after allogeneic stem cell transplant. The V and J genes are TRBV6-5 and TRBJ1-1, with a possible D match to TRBD1 (5 bases). The TCR sequence derives from a male patient between 60 and 69 years old who had an allogeneic stem cell transplant from an unrelated donor, so the T cells may come from the graft donor. Some clones in this sample may be carry-over from other donors' samples. As DNA, the CDR3 is TGTGCCAGCAGCCGCGGGGGGTACACTGAAGCTTTCTTT. Translation: CASSRGGYTEAFF.